This T cell receptor beta chain was recorded in a study of blood T cell repertoires in COVID-19. Clones were read by immunoSEQ multiplex PCR, and TCRdb kept only the in-frame ones, dropping some. The table shows 150,000 to 180,000 clones, with about 85% occurring only once. In germline, CDR1 is LNHDA, CDR2 SQIVND (reference sequence). This CDR3 region has 14 residues. Unmatched junction bases numbered 5, after V lost 6 bases and J lost 3 bases. The TCR originated in a man aged 60 to 69 with COVID-19, enrolled during active disease. The material sequenced was peripheral blood. The chain combines TRBV19 with TRBJ2-7, with 10 bases that match TRBD2. DNA for the CDR3: TGTGCCAGTAGCCCTCTAGCGGGAGACTACGAGCAGTACTTC. It specifies CASSPLAGDYEQYF. The full variable domain, its missing parts supplied by reference TRBV19 and TRBJ2-7, is DGGITQSPKYLFRKEGQNVTLSCEQNLNHDAMYWYRQDPGQGLRLIYYSQIVNDFQKGDIAEGYSVSREKKESFPLTVTSAQKNPTAFYLCASSPLAGDYEQYFGPGTRLTVT.